The 28 T cell receptor beta chains reported below all come from one sample, sequenced in a study of T cells in Graves' hyperthyroidism and ophthalmopathy. The CDR3 regions of TCR beta were amplified from RNA transcripts. With the HTBI primer set, the TCR CDR3 went through a first round of RT-PCR. TCRdb itself ran the multiplex PCR reads through MiXCR, one entry per CDR3 protein. The sample lists around 700,000 distinct CDR3 sequences, around 20% occurring once. The sequencing input was blood. These receptors were taken from a woman aged 50 to 60 with Graves' hyperthyroidism that later progressed to Graves' ophthalmopathy.

The gene calls are TRBV13 and TRBJ2-7; D gene uncertain. With 6 bases removed from V and 0 bases from J, the gap between germline ends came to 21 bases. CDR3 length equals 17 residues. Looked up from germline, CDR1 is PRHDT and CDR2 is FYEKMQ (reference sequence). The CDR3 DNA reads TGTGCCAGCAGTCCATCCCAAGAGAGCCTTTTCTCCTACGAGCAGTACTTC. Protein: CASSPSQESLFSYEQYF. The full variable domain, with the rest looked up from reference TRBV13 and TRBJ2-7, is AAGVIQSPRHLIKEKRETATLKCYPIPRHDTVYWYQQGPGQDPQFLISFYEKMQSDKGSIPDRFSAQQFSDYHSELNMSSLELGDSALYFCASSPSQESLFSYEQYFGPGTRLTVT.

This clonotype was found many times. The chain employs TRBV7-9 and TRBJ2-7; TRBD1 matches 8 bases. In germline, CDR1 is SEHNR, CDR2 FQNEAQ (reference sequence). V lost 3 bases and J lost 6; bases outside the gene matches: 4. CDR3 length: 13 amino acids. DNA of the CDR3: TGTGCCAGCAGCTTCGGACAGGGACGCGAGCAGTACTTC. This codes for CASSFGQGREQYF.

In this sample, this clonotype turned up many times. The genes are TRBV9 and TRBJ2-7, with TRBD2 as a possible D gene (5 bases). The V and J ends lost 2 bases and 2 bases respectively, with 14 bases between them. This CDR3 has 15 residues. Germline V gene data show CDR1 as SGDLS and CDR2 as YYNGEE. In nucleotides, the CDR3 is TGTGCCAGCAGCGTCGAAGGCGGGCGGACCTACGAGCAGTACTTC. Translation: CASSVEGGRTYEQYF.

V and J are TRBV9 and TRBJ2-1; 9 nucleotides align to TRBD2. The CDR3 length is 18 residues. Losses at the gene ends were 5 bases for V and 1 base for J; bases not matched to a gene: 13. Germline V lookup: CDR1 SGDLS, CDR2 YYNGEE. This CDR3 is CASSKASGASSSYNEQFF. The DNA of the CDR3 is TGTGCCAGCAGTAAGGCTAGCGGGGCTAGTAGTTCCTACAATGAGCAGTTCTTC.

The chain links TRBV6-9 to TRBJ1-1; 7 bases agree with TRBD1. Germline CDR1 MNHGY, CDR2 SVAAGI. The length of the CDR3 is 15 residues. The trim removed 3 bases at V and 5 bases at J, leaving 9 bases unmatched. CDR3 in DNA: TGTGCCAGCAGTTACTGGGCAGGGGGAACAACTGAAGCTTTCTTT. This encodes CASSYWAGGTTEAFF.

The genes are TRBV29-1 and TRBJ1-2; D perhaps matches TRBD1 (5 bases). With 4 bases removed from V and 7 bases from J, the gap between germline ends came to 16 bases. Germline CDR1 is SQVTM and CDR2 is ANQGSEA. The CDR3 runs to 13 residues. The CDR3 reads CSVGEQVTPGYTF. DNA of the CDR3: TGCAGCGTTGGAGAACAGGTCACCCCTGGCTACACCTTC.

Comments on this clonotype: One base away lies a much larger clone, so this may be a sequencing read error. The J gene is TRBJ1-5, the V gene TRBV12-3 or TRBV12-4; D is ambiguous. The CDR3 totals 13 residues. CDR3: CAGSSTANQPQHF. The CDR3 DNA reads TGTGCCGGCAGTTCGACGGCGAATCAGCCCCAGCATTTT.

This clonotype has at least ten counts. The chain employs TRBV6-1 and TRBJ2-5; 8 bases align to TRBD2. Trimming took 7 bases from V and 4 from J; bases not matched to a gene: 11. This CDR3 has 15 residues. CDR1 is MNHNS, CDR2 SASEGT, per germline. The CDR3 nucleotides are TGTGCCAGCACGAGGAACAGGGCGGGAGGAGAGACCCAGTACTTC. This encodes CASTRNRAGGETQYF.

J is TRBJ1-5 and V is TRBV16; no firm D call. Looked up from germline, CDR1 is KGHSY and CDR2 is FQNENV. The CDR3 runs to 15 residues. V was shortened by 0 bases and J by 4 bases, with 10 bases between the two germline ends. In DNA form, the CDR3 reads TGTGCCAGCAGCCAATCCGAGCTTGAGAATCAGCCCCAGCATTTT. Its translation: CASSQSELENQPQHF.

This clonotype was observed a handful of times. Written as DNA, the CDR3 is TGCAGTGCTCGACAGGGGCCAATAAATCAGCCCCAGCATTTT. This translates into CSARQGPINQPQHF. V and J are TRBV20-1 and TRBJ1-5; TRBD1 matches 8 bases. Unmatched junction bases numbered 7, after V lost 5 bases and J lost 4 bases. Germline CDR1 reads DFQATT; CDR2 reads SNEGSKA (reference sequence). CDR3 length: 14 residues.

This clonotype was counted at least ten times. The chain links TRBV30 to TRBJ1-4; D is uncertain. Germline V gives CDR1 GTSNPN, CDR2 SVGIG (reference sequence). Trimming shortened V by 2 bases and J by 2 bases, and 9 bases separated the two germline ends. There are 14 residues in the CDR3. DNA for the CDR3: TGTGCCTGGAGTCTGAGGAAGACTAATGAAAAACTGTTTTTT. Protein product: CAWSLRKTNEKLFF.

This clonotype showed up many times. The V and J genes are TRBV3-1 and TRBJ2-1; TRBD2 is a possible D gene (5 bases). V dropped 0 bases and J dropped 10 bases, with 13 bases sitting between them. The CDR3 length is 14 residues. The V gene's germline CDR1 is LGHDT and CDR2 YNNKEL (reference sequence). The CDR3 bases are TGTGCCAGCAGCCAAGACGGGGTAGTAGAGGAGCAGTTCTTC. Protein: CASSQDGVVEEQFF.

This chain joins TRBV6-1 and TRBJ1-1, with unresolved D. CDR3 length equals 11 residues. The germline gives CDR1 MNHNS, CDR2 SASEGT. V lost 3 bases and J 5 bases, leaving 4 bases between the germline ends. CDR3 nucleotides: TGTGCCAGCAGTGATCTTACTGAAGCTTTCTTT. Translating gives CASSDLTEAFF.

This clonotype turned up a few times. This chain uses TRBV2 with TRBJ1-6; D remains ambiguous. From germline, CDR1 is SNHLY and CDR2 FYNNEI. The CDR3 extends over 14 amino acids. Trimming stripped 5 bases from V and 7 bases from J, with 12 bases between. CDR3 amino acids: CASSHPTANSPLHF. CDR3 DNA sequence: TGTGCCAGCAGTCACCCGACGGCCAATTCACCCCTCCACTTT.

This clonotype was detected a few times. This sequence joins TRBV29-1 and TRBJ1-3; D ambiguous. The CDR3 runs 12 residues. Germline lookup yields CDR1 SQVTM and CDR2 ANQGSEA. Trimming pared 4 bases from V and 2 bases from J, leaving 6 bases between. Here the CDR3 reads CSVVSPGNTIYF. In nucleotides, the CDR3 is TGCAGCGTTGTCAGCCCTGGAAACACCATATATTTT.

This clonotype has ten or more counts. The rearrangement links TRBV20-1 to TRBJ2-7, with D unclear. The CDR3 is 13 residues long. CDR1 DFQATT and CDR2 SNEGSKA come from the germline V gene (reference sequence). Trimming cost V 1 base and J 2 bases, with 9 bases left between them. CDR3 loop: CSARATHTYEQYF. DNA of the CDR3: TGCAGTGCTAGAGCGACCCATACCTACGAGCAGTACTTC.

The chain recombines TRBV4-2 with TRBJ2-3; D may be TRBD1 (5 bases). CDR1 LGHNA and CDR2 YNFKEQ come from the germline V gene. With 0 bases removed from V and 0 bases from J, the gap between germline ends came to 7 bases. The CDR3 has 15 amino acids. The CDR3 sequence is CASSQEDRSTDTQYF. Here the CDR3 DNA reads TGTGCCAGCAGCCAAGAAGACAGAAGCACAGATACGCAGTATTTT.

This chain uses TRBV5-1 with TRBJ2-5, with TRBD1 matching 9 bases. The CDR3 spans 15 residues. Losses at the gene ends were 1 base for V and 3 bases for J; bases not matched to a gene: 4. The germline V gene encodes CDR1 SGHRS and CDR2 YFSETQ. In DNA form, the CDR3 reads TGCGCCAGCAGCTTGTTCCGGACAGGGGAAGAGACCCAGTACTTC. Protein sequence: CASSLFRTGEETQYF. Full variable domain (remainder filled in from reference TRBV5-1 and TRBJ2-5): KAGVTQTPRYLIKTRGQQVTLSCSPISGHRSVSWYQQTPGQGLQFLFEYFSETQRNKGNFPGRFSGRQFSNSRSEMNVSTLELGDSALYLCASSLFRTGEETQYFGPGTRLLVL.

This clonotype has more than one count but fewer than ten. V usage is TRBV5-1 and J usage is TRBJ2-7, with TRBD2 as a possible D gene (6 bases). Germline CDR1 is SGHRS and CDR2 is YFSETQ. This CDR3 is built from 13 residues. Trimming took off 4 bases at V and 3 bases at J, with 11 bases between the two ends. CDR3 region: CASSGGDGYEQYF. Written as DNA, the CDR3 is TGCGCCAGCAGCGGAGGGGACGGCTACGAGCAGTACTTC.

This clonotype was seen only a few times. This sequence joins TRBV5-1 and TRBJ1-3, with a tentative D call TRBD1 (5 bases). Trimming took off 7 bases at V and 4 bases at J, with 18 bases between the two ends. The length of the CDR3 is 15 residues. In germline, CDR1 is SGHRS, CDR2 YFSETQ. The CDR3 protein is CASQEGGAGGNTIYF. The DNA for the CDR3 is TGCGCCAGCCAAGAAGGTGGGGCAGGAGGAAACACCATATATTTT.

The count of this clonotype is one. Since a much larger clone is just one base distant, this may be a read error. The rearrangement uses TRBV28 and TRBJ1-2; unclear D gene. The CDR3 has 14 residues. Germline CDR1 reads MDHEN; CDR2 reads SYDVKM. V was cut by 7 bases and J by 7 bases, with 19 bases left in between. The CDR3 DNA follows: TGTGCCAGCACTTCAAGGGTGGACCCCGTTGGCTACACCTTC. Translated: CASTSRVDPVGYTF.

This clonotype has ten or more counts. The gene calls are TRBV12-3 or TRBV12-4 and TRBJ2-7; 8 bases agree with TRBD1. The CDR3 loop spans 12 amino acids. V shed 6 bases, J shed 4 bases, and the junction held 2 bases outside the gene matches. The CDR3 bases are TGTGCCAGCAGGGACAGGGCGTACGAGCAGTACTTC. Its translation is CASRDRAYEQYF.

V gene TRBV19 combines with J gene TRBJ2-3; D is unclear. V dropped 8 bases and J dropped 8 bases, with 8 bases sitting between them. This CDR3 contains 10 residues. Germline CDR1 reads LNHDA; CDR2 reads SQIVND (reference sequence). The CDR3: CASGLITQYF. The CDR3 nucleotides read TGTGCCAGTGGTCTCATTACGCAGTATTTT.

The chain employs TRBV6-1 and TRBJ2-1, with 11 bases matching TRBD2. This CDR3 is built from 14 residues. Germline trimming cut 6 bases from V and 6 bases from J; bases unmatched to any gene: 4. Germline V CDR1 and CDR2: MNHNS, SASEGT. The CDR3: CASRLAGASNEQFF. Written as DNA, the CDR3 is TGTGCCAGCAGACTAGCGGGGGCTTCCAATGAGCAGTTCTTC.

The chain couples TRBV20-1 to TRBJ2-1; a weak D match, TRBD2 (5 bases). Germline-derived CDR1 and CDR2 are DFQATT and SNEGSKA (reference sequence). The CDR3 has 14 amino acids. V was cut by 2 bases and J by 4 bases, with 12 bases left in between. The CDR3 coding sequence is TGCAGTGCTAGACCGGGAAACCTATACAATGAGCAGTTCTTC. Translated: CSARPGNLYNEQFF.

The sample holds many counts of this clonotype. The chain recombines TRBV5-5 with TRBJ2-1; 8 nucleotides match TRBD1. The CDR3 totals 17 residues. Germline V gene sequence: CDR1 SGHKS, CDR2 YYEKEE (reference sequence). V trimming: 4 bases; J trimming: 5 bases; junction bases outside the gene matches: 14. The CDR3 DNA is TGTGCCAGCAGCGGATGGCCGGGACAGGTTATAGACAATGAGCAGTTCTTC. Residues: CASSGWPGQVIDNEQFF.

This chain uses TRBV6-5 with TRBJ2-1; possible D gene TRBD2, 5 bases. Germline V CDR1 and CDR2: MNHEY, SVGAGI. The CDR3 loop spans 16 amino acids. Between the trimmed V and J ends, which lost 2 bases and 3 bases, there was a span of 14 bases. CDR3 in DNA: TGTGCCAGCAGTTACGAGGGTAGTAGTAGCTACAATGAGCAGTTCTTC. Its translation: CASSYEGSSSYNEQFF.

This clonotype was seen ten or more times. The chain joins TRBV28 to TRBJ1-2; 9 positions agree with TRBD1. Germline values: CDR1 MDHEN, CDR2 SYDVKM. V dropped 3 bases and J dropped 0; count of bases not matched to a gene: 8. CDR3 length: 17 residues. In nucleotides, the CDR3 is TGTGCCAGCAGTTTCTCGGTACAGGGGGCCGCTAACTATGGCTACACCTTC. Translation gives CASSFSVQGAANYGYTF.